The following is a T cell receptor (beta chain) sequence with its context. Its antigen is unidentified. This record belongs to a study of cytomegalovirus exposure and HLA in healthy donors. General study findings and limits: Confirmation in vitro established that a few CMV-associated chains were specific for CMV antigens. Association of around 17,000 TCR beta sequences with HLA alleles was found at 0.05 false discovery rate in a later analysis.

In the PCR, 60 Vbeta and 13 Jbeta primers were used. Sequencing was performed with immunoSEQ multiplex PCR; in TCRdb, only in-frame clones are kept and a portion is missing. The top ten clones hold roughly 8.2% of a sample with some 120,000 clones, about three quarters of them seen once. Germline CDR1 and CDR2: MGHRA and YSYEKL. V lost 0 bases and J 0 bases, leaving 7 bases between the germline ends. CDR3 length: 15 residues. Sequences were obtained from PBMCs. This receptor was identified in a middle-aged woman in good health and CMV-seropositive. The chain links TRBV4-1 to TRBJ2-3; TRBD1 might be the D (5 bases). In DNA form, the CDR3 reads TGCGCCAGCAGCCAAGAGCACAGGAGCACAGATACGCAGTATTTT. It codes for CASSQEHRSTDTQYF.